These T cell receptor beta chains were read from a single sample in a study of T-cell reconstitution after alpha-beta-depleted transplantation in children. TCRdb itself ran the PCR reads through MiXCR, one entry per CDR3 protein. The sample carries some 640,000 distinct CDR3 sequences, 16% recorded once. The input for sequencing was PBMCs from the stem cell graft donor, taken from the stem cell graft. Receptor source: a human donor who donated a stem cell graft to a child with acute myeloid leukemia. CDR3s include the opening cysteine and the closing phenylalanine or tryptophan. Fields, in order: D gene, clone size, J gene, V gene, CDR3 DNA, CDR3 protein. The D gene is left open where the match is weak. Size is omitted from some rows. Given values are once, few, many or a class for expanded clones.

- | - | TRBJ1-2 | TRBV5-6 | TGTGCCAGCAGCTTGGGGCGTCGGGTTGGGGAAGGCTACACCTTC | CASSLGRRVGEGYTF
TRBD2 | - | TRBJ2-1 | TRBV5-1 | TGCGCCAGCAGCTTGGTCCTAGCGGGGAGCTCCTACAATGAGCAGTTCTTC | CASSLVLAGSSYNEQFF
- | - | TRBJ1-1 | TRBV7-2 | TGTGCCAGCAGCTTAGCAGGGGCCCGGTTTGGGGCTTTCTTT | CASSLAGARFGAFF
TRBD1 | many | TRBJ2-3 | TRBV13 | TGTGCCAGCAGCCTCGGGACAGAGAGCACAGATACGCAGTATTTT | CASSLGTESTDTQYF
TRBD2 | many | TRBJ2-1 | TRBV20-1 | TGCAGTGCTAGTACTGGACTAGCGGGGGCCCCGTACAATGAGCAGTTCTTC | CSASTGLAGAPYNEQFF
- | - | TRBJ1-6 | TRBV7-9 | TGTGCCAGCAGCTTCGGGCCGGTGGATTCACCCCTCCACTTT | CASSFGPVDSPLHF
- | few | TRBJ2-1 | TRBV20-1 | TGCAGTGCTAGAGATCGGGGCTTCTACAATGAGCAGTTCTTC | CSARDRGFYNEQFF
- | many | TRBJ1-1 | TRBV20-1 | TGCAGTGCAAGATCCCAGGAAATGAACACTGAAGCTTTCTTT | CSARSQEMNTEAFF
TRBD1 | many | TRBJ1-1 | TRBV10-3 | TGTGCCACTCGACAGGGAGTTTCGAGCACTGAAGCTTTCTTT | CATRQGVSSTEAFF
- | few | TRBJ2-5 | TRBV4-3 | TGCGCCAGCAGCCAAGTGGGGACCTTCGGAGAGACCCAGTACTTC | CASSQVGTFGETQYF
- | - | TRBJ2-7 | TRBV9 | TGTGCCAGCAGCGTTAGGCCGACGGGGGACTACGAGCAGTACTTC | CASSVRPTGDYEQYF
- | few | TRBJ2-3 | TRBV5-1 | TGCGCCAGCAGCACCGGGAACCTAGGCACAGATACGCAGTATTTT | CASSTGNLGTDTQYF
- | - | TRBJ2-7 | TRBV6-2/TRBV6-3 | TGTGCCAGCAGTTTTTCGTCACCAGACACCAGCTACGAGCAGTACTTC | CASSFSSPDTSYEQYF
TRBD2 | few | TRBJ2-3 | TRBV7-2 | TGTGCCAGCTCCTCGATACTAGCGGGACACACAGATACGCAGTATTTT | CASSSILAGHTDTQYF
- | many | TRBJ2-5 | TRBV15 | TGTGCCACCAGCAGGAAGAGTCAAGAGACCCAGTACTTC | CATSRKSQETQYF
- | - | TRBJ2-2 | TRBV20-1 | TGCAGTGCTAGACCCAAAGGGGCCACCGGGGAGCTGTTTTTT | CSARPKGATGELFF
TRBD2 | - | TRBJ2-2 | TRBV28 | TGTGCCAGCAGCCAGACCCGGGGGGTGACGCTACGAGCGAACACCGGGGAGCTGTTTTTT | CASSQTRGVTLRANTGELFF
- | - | TRBJ1-1 | TRBV7-2 | TGTGCCAGCAGCTTAGCTACCTGGAAGGGGAACACTGAAGCTTTCTTT | CASSLATWKGNTEAFF
- | few | TRBJ2-7 | TRBV6-2/TRBV6-3 | TGTGCCAGCAGTTACGTGATCTACGAGCAGTACTTC | CASSYVIYEQYF
- | few | TRBJ1-3 | TRBV12-3/TRBV12-4 | TGTGCCAGCAGTTTTGAGCGCTCTGGAAACACCATATATTTT | CASSFERSGNTIYF
- | few | TRBJ2-2 | TRBV7-2 | TGTGCCAGCAGCCCGAGAGCAGGGCGAGATGGGGAGCTGTTTTTT | CASSPRAGRDGELFF
- | many | TRBJ2-6 | TRBV5-5 | TGTGCCAGCAGCCCGGGCCCTTCACGAGGAGGGGCCAACGTCCTGACTTTC | CASSPGPSRGGANVLTF
- | many | TRBJ2-3 | TRBV24-1 | TGTGCCACCAGTGTCGGAGATACGCAGTATTTT | CATSVGDTQYF
TRBD1 | - | TRBJ1-1 | TRBV4-3 | TGCGCCAGCAGCCCCCAGAGGGGGCTTTGGGTGGGCACTGAAGCTTTCTTT | CASSPQRGLWVGTEAFF
- | few | TRBJ1-5 | TRBV6-1 | TGTGCCAGCAGTGAATGGATCAATCAGCCCCAGCATTTT | CASSEWINQPQHF
TRBD2 | many | TRBJ2-3 | TRBV10-3 | TGTGCCATCAGGGCGGGACTAGGAGTAGATACGCAGTATTTT | CAIRAGLGVDTQYF